This T cell receptor beta chain was retrieved from a study of T-cell memory formation after mild COVID-19. V was pared by 5 bases and J by 4 bases, with 9 bases between. The CDR3 is 14 residues long. The study, taken as a whole, reports: There were some responding clones in pre-infection memory, which suggested that cross-reactive memory had joined. Shrinking CD4+ clones were chiefly CM and EM; CD8+ ones were chiefly EMRA. The SARS-CoV-2 specificity of second-wave clones reaching peak at day 37 remained unverified.

The table lists this clonotype with many counts. Antigen specificity is unknown. TCR alpha and TCR beta cDNA libraries carrying sample barcodes and UMIs were produced by 5'RACE using constant-segment primers. From the 5' RACE reads, TCRdb called clonotypes with MiXCR, one entry per CDR3 protein. The profile covers some 100,000 distinct CDR3 sequences, with approximately 12% appearing a single time and roughly two fifths taken by the ten largest. This receptor was taken from a man aged 18-30 years who had mild COVID-19 (a few samples of this study predate the infection). Cell type and time point are not known. The rearrangement links TRBV12-3 or TRBV12-4 to TRBJ1-6, with D maybe TRBD1 (5 bases). The sequencing input was PBMCs or a T cell subset sorted from them (not recorded which). The CDR3 is CASSARQYNSPLHF. The CDR3 region has the DNA TGTGCCAGCAGTGCCCGACAGTATAATTCACCCCTCCACTTT.